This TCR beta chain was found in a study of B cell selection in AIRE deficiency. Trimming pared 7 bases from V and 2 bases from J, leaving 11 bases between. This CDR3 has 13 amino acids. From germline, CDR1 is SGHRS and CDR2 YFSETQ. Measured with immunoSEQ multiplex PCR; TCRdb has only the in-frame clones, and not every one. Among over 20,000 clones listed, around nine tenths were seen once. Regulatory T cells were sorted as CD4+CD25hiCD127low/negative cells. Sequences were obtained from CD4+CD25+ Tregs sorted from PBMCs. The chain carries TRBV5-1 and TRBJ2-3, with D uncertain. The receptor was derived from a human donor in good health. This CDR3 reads CASSPQITDTQYF. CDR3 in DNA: TGCGCCAGCTCTCCTCAAATCACAGATACGCAGTATTTT.